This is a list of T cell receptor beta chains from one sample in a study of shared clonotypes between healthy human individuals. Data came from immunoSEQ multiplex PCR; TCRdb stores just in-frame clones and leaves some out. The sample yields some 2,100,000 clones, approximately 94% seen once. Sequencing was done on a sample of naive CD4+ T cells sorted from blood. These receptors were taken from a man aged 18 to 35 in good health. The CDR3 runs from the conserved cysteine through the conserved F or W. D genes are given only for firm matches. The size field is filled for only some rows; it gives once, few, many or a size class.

CDR3 protein: CASSQESGGASYNEQFF; CDR3 DNA: TGCGCCAGCAGCCAAGAATCCGGGGGGGCTTCCTACAATGAGCAGTTCTTC; clone size: .; D gene: TRBD2; J gene: TRBJ2-1; V gene: TRBV4-1
CDR3 protein: CAWKQETQYF; CDR3 DNA: TGTGCCTGGAAACAAGAGACCCAGTACTTC; clone size: few; D gene: .; J gene: TRBJ2-5; V gene: TRBV30
CDR3 protein: CAWTGMLNEKLFF; CDR3 DNA: TGTGCCTGGACCGGGATGTTAAATGAAAAACTGTTTTTT; clone size: .; D gene: .; J gene: TRBJ1-4; V gene: TRBV30
CDR3 protein: CASRTPGANVLTF; CDR3 DNA: TGTGCCAGCAGGACCCCTGGGGCCAACGTCCTGACTTTC; clone size: .; D gene: .; J gene: TRBJ2-6; V gene: TRBV6-1
CDR3 protein: CASSRKGQKLFF; CDR3 DNA: TGTGCCAGCAGTCGGAAAGGTCAAAAACTGTTTTTT; clone size: .; D gene: .; J gene: TRBJ1-4; V gene: TRBV6-5
CDR3 protein: CASSEPLGWLQETQYF; CDR3 DNA: TGTGCCAGCAGTGAACCGTTGGGTTGGCTACAAGAGACCCAGTACTTC; clone size: once; D gene: .; J gene: TRBJ2-5; V gene: TRBV6-1
CDR3 protein: CASSVGQINTEAFF; CDR3 DNA: TGTGCCAGCAGCGTAGGACAGATTAACACTGAAGCTTTCTTT; clone size: once; D gene: .; J gene: TRBJ1-1; V gene: TRBV9
CDR3 protein: CASSSAGVGTQYF; CDR3 DNA: TGTGCCAGCAGCTCAGCGGGTGTAGGCACGCAGTATTTT; clone size: .; D gene: .; J gene: TRBJ2-3; V gene: TRBV11-2
CDR3 protein: CASSPGSGSTGELFF; CDR3 DNA: TGTGCCAGCAGCCCCGGGAGTGGATCCACCGGGGAGCTGTTTTTT; clone size: .; D gene: .; J gene: TRBJ2-2; V gene: TRBV7-6
CDR3 protein: CASSEFQSSGNTIYF; CDR3 DNA: TGCGCCAGCAGTGAGTTCCAGAGCTCTGGAAACACCATATATTTT; clone size: .; D gene: .; J gene: TRBJ1-3; V gene: TRBV10-1
CDR3 protein: CASGLAENTGELFF; CDR3 DNA: TGTGCCAGCGGGCTAGCGGAGAACACCGGGGAGCTGTTTTTT; clone size: few; D gene: TRBD2; J gene: TRBJ2-2; V gene: TRBV2
CDR3 protein: CASSSSGAQETQYF; CDR3 DNA: TGTGCCAGCAGCTCCTCGGGAGCCCAAGAGACCCAGTACTTC; clone size: .; D gene: .; J gene: TRBJ2-5; V gene: TRBV11-1
CDR3 protein: CASSVGVGAYEQYF; CDR3 DNA: TGTGCCAGCTCAGTAGGCGTGGGGGCATACGAGCAGTACTTC; clone size: .; D gene: .; J gene: TRBJ2-7; V gene: TRBV18
CDR3 protein: CASSYPGTSTDTQYF; CDR3 DNA: TGTGCCAGCAGTTACCCCGGGACTAGCACCGATACGCAGTATTTT; clone size: .; D gene: TRBD2; J gene: TRBJ2-3; V gene: TRBV6-6
CDR3 protein: CASSEAPPIPPQHF; CDR3 DNA: TGTGCCAGCAGTGAAGCCCCTCCCATCCCGCCCCAGCATTTT; clone size: .; D gene: .; J gene: TRBJ1-5; V gene: TRBV6-1
CDR3 protein: CASSLGGHVGDLDTQYF; CDR3 DNA: TGTGCCAGCAGCTTGGGGGGCCACGTTGGGGATCTGGATACGCAGTATTTT; clone size: .; D gene: .; J gene: TRBJ2-3; V gene: TRBV5-4
CDR3 protein: CASRGTGVHEQYF; CDR3 DNA: TGTGCCAGCAGGGGGACAGGGGTCCACGAGCAGTACTTC; clone size: .; D gene: TRBD1; J gene: TRBJ2-7; V gene: TRBV2
CDR3 protein: CASTPHSGASGANVLTF; CDR3 DNA: TGTGCCAGCACTCCCCATAGCGGGGCATCGGGGGCCAACGTCCTGACTTTC; clone size: .; D gene: TRBD2; J gene: TRBJ2-6; V gene: TRBV27